This T cell receptor beta chain came from a study of Tregs in tolerant kidney transplant recipients. The study, taken as a whole, reports: Findings come from small patient numbers and require larger validation.

In its sample, this clone ranks as medium-sized. Its cognate antigen is unknown. TCRdb keeps only in-frame clones here, not all; method: immunoSEQ multiplex PCR. The sample has some 88,000 clones, 90% to 95% seen once. The CDR3 has 15 residues. Germline V gene sequence: CDR1 MNHNS, CDR2 SASEGT. The V gene lost 5 bases and the J gene lost 3 bases, with 15 bases spanning the gap. Unstimulated Tregs (CD4+CD25+CD127-) and CD4+CD25- non-Tregs were sorted from PBMCs. The receptor's source is a human donor in good health. The sequenced sample was CD8+ T cells from blood. The V and J genes are TRBV6-1 and TRBJ2-3; a weak D match, TRBD2 (5 bases). CDR3 DNA: TGTGCCAGCAGTACGAGCTTAGGCGGGACAGATACGCAGTATTTT. It encodes CASSTSLGGTDTQYF.